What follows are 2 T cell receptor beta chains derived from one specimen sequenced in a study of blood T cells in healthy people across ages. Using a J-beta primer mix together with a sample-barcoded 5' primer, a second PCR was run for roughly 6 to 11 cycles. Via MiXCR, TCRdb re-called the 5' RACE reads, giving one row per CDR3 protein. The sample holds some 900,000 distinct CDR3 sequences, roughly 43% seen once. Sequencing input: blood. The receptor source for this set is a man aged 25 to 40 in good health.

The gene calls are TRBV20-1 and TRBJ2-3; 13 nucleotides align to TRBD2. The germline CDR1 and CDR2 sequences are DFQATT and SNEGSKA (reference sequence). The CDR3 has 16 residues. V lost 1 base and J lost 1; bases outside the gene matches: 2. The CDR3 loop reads CSARGLAGGRTDTQYF. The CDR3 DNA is TGCAGTGCTAGAGGACTAGCGGGGGGCCGCACAGATACGCAGTATTTT.

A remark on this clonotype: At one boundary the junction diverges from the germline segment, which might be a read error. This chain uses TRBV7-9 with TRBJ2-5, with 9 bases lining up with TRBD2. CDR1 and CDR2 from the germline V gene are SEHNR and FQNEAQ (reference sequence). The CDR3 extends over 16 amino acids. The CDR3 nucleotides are TGCGCCAGCAGCTTAGAACGTCTAGCGGGGAAAGAGACCCAGTACTTC. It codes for CASSLERLAGKETQYF.